This T cell receptor beta chain was observed in a study of shared clonotypes between healthy human individuals. Study-level findings and limits: Genetic and exposure-history diversity was limited by the few donors.

The naive CD8 fraction comprised CD45RO-negative cells positively selected for CCR7 and excluded terminally differentiated effector memory CD45RA+ cells. Donors, without exception, were Caucasian adults residing in Nashville, Tennessee. A word on this clone: Its antigen is currently unknown.

Germline trimming cut 2 bases from V and 6 bases from J; bases unmatched to any gene: 3. This CDR3 contains 14 residues. Germline assignment: CDR1 MNHNS and CDR2 SASEGT. Samples underwent the assay at deep level. As handled by the study authors: ImmunoSEQ gave junction-only sequences without quality scores, so filtering differed. TCRdb's table, derived via immunoSEQ multiplex PCR, lists solely in-frame clones and lacks some. V and J calls and clone size are those listed in that table; D and trimming were worked out from the DNA. Here the sample spans over 750,000 clones, around 96% being singletons. Source material: naive CD8+ T cells sorted from blood. The chain couples TRBV6-1 to TRBJ1-1, with 10 bases lining up with TRBD1. This sequence originates from a man aged 25-45 years in good health. The CDR3: CASSEPGQGSEAFF. The CDR3 bases are TGTGCCAGCAGTGAACCGGGACAGGGGTCTGAAGCTTTCTTT.